A single sample gave rise to the 4 T cell receptor beta chains below, sequenced in a study of T cells in localized non-small cell lung cancer. The data were produced by immunoSEQ multiplex PCR, yet TCRdb's version contains in-frame clones alone and is incomplete. The sample has 64,000 or so clones, 85% to 90% seen once. The specimen comprised peripheral blood, sampled before any cancer treatment. These receptors were collected from a woman aged 35-75 years with stage I lung adenocarcinoma.

This clone was seen a few times. The chain joins TRBV10-3 to TRBJ1-2; D remains ambiguous. V lost 4 bases, J lost 8 bases, and 14 bases lay in between. CDR1 ENHRY and CDR2 SYGVKD come from the germline V gene. CDR3 size: 13 residues. The CDR3 nucleotides read TGTGCCATCAGTGGGTCGGTCGGCGGAGGCTACACCTTC. Protein product: CAISGSVGGGYTF.

This clone has a single count. This chain uses TRBV2 with TRBJ2-5; D unclear. The CDR3 has 12 amino acids. V dropped 5 bases and J dropped 10 bases, with 14 bases sitting between them. Germline V lookup: CDR1 SNHLY, CDR2 FYNNEI. DNA of the CDR3: TGTGCCAGCAGTCCGGACGTCGACGGCCAGTACTTC. The encoded protein is CASSPDVDGQYF.

The gene calls are TRBV6-5 and TRBJ1-5; D unclear. CDR3 length equals 15 residues. Trimming stripped 0 bases from V and 2 bases from J, with 8 bases between. The germline V gene has CDR1 MNHEY and CDR2 SVGAGI. The CDR3 DNA follows: TGTGCCAGCAGTTACTCGAATGGGGGCAATCAGCCCCAGCATTTT. The encoded protein is CASSYSNGGNQPQHF.

The rearrangement joins TRBV27 to TRBJ2-1, with 7 bases aligning to TRBD2. Unmatched junction bases numbered 7, after V lost 5 bases and J lost 9 bases. Per the germline V gene, CDR1 is MNHEY and CDR2 is SMNVEV (reference sequence). The CDR3 covers 13 residues. In DNA, the CDR3 is TGTGCCAGCAGTCCTCGACTAGCTGGTGAGCAGTTCTTC. Translating it yields CASSPRLAGEQFF.